This T cell receptor beta chain was sequenced in a study of vaccination and CD4 T cells after COVID-19. The trim removed 2 bases at V and 5 bases at J, leaving 6 bases unmatched. The CDR3 contains 16 residues. Per germline, CDR1 MNHEY and CDR2 SVGAGI. Whole-study results and caveats: Spike mono-reactivity applied to 304 of 307 vaccine-specific clones detected in convalescent patients.

Sequenced with the Oncomine TCR Beta short-read assay was DNA taken from cultured CD4+ T cells. Researchers extracted genomic DNA from CD4+ T cells that had been cultured. TCRdb reprocessed the PCR reads with MiXCR, giving one entry per CDR3 protein. The sample lists 12,000 or so distinct CDR3 sequences, roughly 55% occurring once. About this clonotype itself: Antigen specificity is unknown.

The treatment: 10-day PBMC culture with coronavirus spike peptide pools or control peptides (ViraFEST assay). This TCR was sampled from a human donor who had recovered from COVID-19. What was sequenced was CD4+ T cells from blood, cultured in vitro. The chain combines TRBV6-5 with TRBJ2-3, with 11 nucleotides matching TRBD2. CDR3 sequence (DNA): TGTGCCAGCAGTTACACCTCTAGCGGGAGGATAGATACGCAGTATTTT. Its protein product is CASSYTSSGRIDTQYF.